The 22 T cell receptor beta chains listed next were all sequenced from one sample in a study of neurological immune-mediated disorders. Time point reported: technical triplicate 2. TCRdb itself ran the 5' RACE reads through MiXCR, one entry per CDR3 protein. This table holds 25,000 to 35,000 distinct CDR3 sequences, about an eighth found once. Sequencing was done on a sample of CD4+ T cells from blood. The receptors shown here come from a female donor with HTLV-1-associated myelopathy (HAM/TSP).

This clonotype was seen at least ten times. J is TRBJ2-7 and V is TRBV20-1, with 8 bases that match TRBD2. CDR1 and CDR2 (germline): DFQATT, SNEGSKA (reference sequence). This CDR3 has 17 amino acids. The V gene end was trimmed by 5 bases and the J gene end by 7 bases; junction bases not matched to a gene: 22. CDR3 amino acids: CSAQQPRGGIYIGEQYF. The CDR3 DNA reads TGCAGTGCTCAGCAGCCCCGGGGGGGCATTTATATAGGGGAGCAGTACTTC.

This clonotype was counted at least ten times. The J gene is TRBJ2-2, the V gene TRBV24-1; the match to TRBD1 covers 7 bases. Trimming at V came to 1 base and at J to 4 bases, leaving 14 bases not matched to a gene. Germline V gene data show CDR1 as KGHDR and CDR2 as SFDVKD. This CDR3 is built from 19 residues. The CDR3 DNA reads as TGTGCCACCAGTGATTTTTCAAAAGGGGGCGGTGGACTCACCGGGGAGCTGTTTTTT. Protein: CATSDFSKGGGGLTGELFF.

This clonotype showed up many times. The CDR3 reads CASSFGQGASEAFF. The CDR3 region has the DNA TGCGCCAGCAGCTTCGGACAGGGGGCCTCTGAAGCTTTCTTT. The chain links TRBV5-1 to TRBJ1-1; the match to TRBD1 covers 11 bases. CDR3 size: 14 residues. Germline CDR1 is SGHRS and CDR2 is YFSETQ. The V gene end was trimmed by 2 bases and the J gene end by 6 bases; junction bases not matched to a gene: 3. Looking up the rest from reference TRBV5-1 and TRBJ1-1 gives the full variable domain: KAGVTQTPRYLIKTRGQQVTLSCSPISGHRSVSWYQQTPGQGLQFLFEYFSETQRNKGNFPGRFSGRQFSNSRSEMNVSTLELGDSALYLCASSFGQGASEAFFGQGTRLTVV.

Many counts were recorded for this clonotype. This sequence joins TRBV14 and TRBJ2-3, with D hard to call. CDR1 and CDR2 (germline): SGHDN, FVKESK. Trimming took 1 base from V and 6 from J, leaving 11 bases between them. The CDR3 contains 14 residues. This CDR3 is CASSQADLRDTQYF. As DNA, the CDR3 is TGTGCCAGCAGCCAAGCTGACCTCCGGGATACGCAGTATTTT. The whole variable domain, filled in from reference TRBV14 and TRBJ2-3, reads EAGVTQFPSHSVIEKGQTVTLRCDPISGHDNLYWYRRVMGKEIKFLLHFVKESKQDESGMPNNRFLAERTGGTYSTLKVQPAELEDSGVYFCASSQADLRDTQYFGPGTRLTVL.

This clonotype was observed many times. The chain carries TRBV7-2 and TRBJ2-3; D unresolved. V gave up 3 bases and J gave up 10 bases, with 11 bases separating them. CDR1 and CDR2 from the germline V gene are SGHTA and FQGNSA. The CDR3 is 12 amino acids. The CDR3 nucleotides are TGTGCCAGCAGCTTTGGAAACCAACCGCAGTATTTT. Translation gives CASSFGNQPQYF.

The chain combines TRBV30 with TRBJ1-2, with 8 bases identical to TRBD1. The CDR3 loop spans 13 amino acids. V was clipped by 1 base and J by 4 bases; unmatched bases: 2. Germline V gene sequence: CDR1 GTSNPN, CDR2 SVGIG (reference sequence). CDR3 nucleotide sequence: TGTGCCTGGAGTGCTCAGGGGGCCTATGGCTACACCTTC. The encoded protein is CAWSAQGAYGYTF.

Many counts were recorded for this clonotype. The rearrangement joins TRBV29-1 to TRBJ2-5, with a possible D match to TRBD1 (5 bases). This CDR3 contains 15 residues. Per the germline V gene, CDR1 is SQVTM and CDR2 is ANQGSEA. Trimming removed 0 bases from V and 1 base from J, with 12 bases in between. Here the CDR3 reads CSVEDLRRAQETQYF. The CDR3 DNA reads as TGCAGCGTTGAAGATCTTCGCAGGGCCCAAGAGACCCAGTACTTC.

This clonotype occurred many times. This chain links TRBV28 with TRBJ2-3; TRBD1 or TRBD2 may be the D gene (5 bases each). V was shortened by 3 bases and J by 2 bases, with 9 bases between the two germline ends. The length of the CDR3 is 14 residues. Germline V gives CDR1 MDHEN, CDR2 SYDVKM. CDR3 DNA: TGTGCCAGCAGTTTTGTGGGGACCACAGATACGCAGTATTTT. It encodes CASSFVGTTDTQYF.

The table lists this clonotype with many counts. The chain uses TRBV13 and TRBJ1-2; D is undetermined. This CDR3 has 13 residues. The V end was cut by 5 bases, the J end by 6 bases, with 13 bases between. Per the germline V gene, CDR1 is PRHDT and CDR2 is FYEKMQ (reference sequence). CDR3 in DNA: TGTGCCAGCAGCCATCAGCCCACCGATGGCTACACCTTC. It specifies CASSHQPTDGYTF.

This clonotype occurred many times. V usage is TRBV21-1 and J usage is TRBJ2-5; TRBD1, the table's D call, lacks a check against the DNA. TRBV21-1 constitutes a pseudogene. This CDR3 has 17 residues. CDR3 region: CASSYRTVWDGKETQYF. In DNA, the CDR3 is TGTGCCAGCAGCTACCGAACCGTCTGGGACGGTAAAGAGACCCAGTACTTC.

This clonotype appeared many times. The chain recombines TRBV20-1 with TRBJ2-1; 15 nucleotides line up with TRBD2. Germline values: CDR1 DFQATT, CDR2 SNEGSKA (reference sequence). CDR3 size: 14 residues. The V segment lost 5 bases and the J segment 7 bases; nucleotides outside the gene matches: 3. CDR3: CSAGLAGGPNEQFF. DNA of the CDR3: TGCAGTGCTGGACTAGCGGGAGGGCCAAATGAGCAGTTCTTC.

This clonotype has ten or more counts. CDR3 sequence: CSASEPGGPNEQFF. The DNA of the CDR3 is TGCAGTGCTAGTGAACCGGGGGGGCCGAATGAGCAGTTCTTC. The chain couples TRBV20-1 to TRBJ2-1; TRBD2 matches 8 bases. The CDR3 is 14 amino acids. Looked up from germline, CDR1 is DFQATT and CDR2 is SNEGSKA (reference sequence). Trimming at V came to 3 bases and at J to 7 bases, leaving 8 bases not matched to a gene.

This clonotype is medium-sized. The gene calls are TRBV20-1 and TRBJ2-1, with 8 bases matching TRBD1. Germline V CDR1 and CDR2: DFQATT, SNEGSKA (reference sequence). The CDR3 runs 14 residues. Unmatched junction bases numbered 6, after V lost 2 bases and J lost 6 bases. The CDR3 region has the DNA TGCAGTGCTAGAACCCAGGGGGCGAGCAATGAGCAGTTCTTC. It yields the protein CSARTQGASNEQFF.

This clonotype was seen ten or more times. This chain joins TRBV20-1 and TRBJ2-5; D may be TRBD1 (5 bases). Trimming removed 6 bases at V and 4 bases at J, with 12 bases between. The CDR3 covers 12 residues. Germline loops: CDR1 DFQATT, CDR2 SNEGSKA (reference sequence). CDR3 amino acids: CSAALRGETQYF. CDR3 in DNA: TGCAGTGCCGCCCTAAGGGGAGAGACCCAGTACTTC.

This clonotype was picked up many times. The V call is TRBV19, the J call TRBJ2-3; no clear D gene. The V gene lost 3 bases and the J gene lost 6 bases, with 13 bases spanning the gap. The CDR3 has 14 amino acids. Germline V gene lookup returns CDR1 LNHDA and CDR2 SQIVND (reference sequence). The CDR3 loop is CASSIIPPRDTQYF. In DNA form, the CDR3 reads TGTGCCAGTAGTATCATCCCCCCCCGGGATACGCAGTATTTT.

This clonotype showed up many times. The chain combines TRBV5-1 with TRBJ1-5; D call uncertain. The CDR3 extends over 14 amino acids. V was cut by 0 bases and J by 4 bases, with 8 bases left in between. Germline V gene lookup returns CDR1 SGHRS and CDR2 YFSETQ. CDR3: CASSLGDRNQPQHF. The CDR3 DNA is TGCGCCAGCAGCTTGGGTGACCGGAATCAGCCCCAGCATTTT.

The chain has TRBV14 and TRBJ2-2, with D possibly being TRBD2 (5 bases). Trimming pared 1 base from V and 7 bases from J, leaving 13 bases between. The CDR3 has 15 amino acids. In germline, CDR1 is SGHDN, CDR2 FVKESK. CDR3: CASSQVLAGIGELFF. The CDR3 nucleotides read TGTGCCAGCAGCCAAGTTCTAGCAGGAATCGGGGAGCTGTTTTTT. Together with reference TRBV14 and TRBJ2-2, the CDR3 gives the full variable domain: EAGVTQFPSHSVIEKGQTVTLRCDPISGHDNLYWYRRVMGKEIKFLLHFVKESKQDESGMPNNRFLAERTGGTYSTLKVQPAELEDSGVYFCASSQVLAGIGELFFGEGSRLTVL.

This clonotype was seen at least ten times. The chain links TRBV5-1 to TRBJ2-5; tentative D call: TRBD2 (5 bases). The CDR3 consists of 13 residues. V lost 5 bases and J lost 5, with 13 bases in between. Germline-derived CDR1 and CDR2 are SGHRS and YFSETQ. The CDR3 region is CASRTGTGETQYF. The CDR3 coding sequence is TGCGCCAGCAGGACGGGAACTGGGGAGACCCAGTACTTC.

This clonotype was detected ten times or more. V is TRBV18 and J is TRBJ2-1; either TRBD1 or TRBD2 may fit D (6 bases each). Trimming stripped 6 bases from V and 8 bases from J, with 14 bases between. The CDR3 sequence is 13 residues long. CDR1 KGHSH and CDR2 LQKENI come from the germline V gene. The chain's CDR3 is CASSSRGADEQFF. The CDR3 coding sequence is TGTGCCAGCTCGTCAAGGGGGGCTGATGAGCAGTTCTTC. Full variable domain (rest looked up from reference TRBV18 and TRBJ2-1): NAGVMQNPRHLVRRRGQEARLRCSPMKGHSHVYWYRQLPEEGLKFMVYLQKENIIDESGMPKERFSAEFPKEGPSILRIQQVVRGDSAAYFCASSSRGADEQFFGPGTRLTVL.

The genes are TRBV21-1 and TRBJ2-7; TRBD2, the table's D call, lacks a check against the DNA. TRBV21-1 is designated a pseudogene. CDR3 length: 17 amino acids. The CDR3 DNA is TGTGCCAGCAGCGCGCCAGCCACTAGCGTGAGCTCCTACGAGCAGTACTTC. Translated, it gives CASSAPATSVSSYEQYF.

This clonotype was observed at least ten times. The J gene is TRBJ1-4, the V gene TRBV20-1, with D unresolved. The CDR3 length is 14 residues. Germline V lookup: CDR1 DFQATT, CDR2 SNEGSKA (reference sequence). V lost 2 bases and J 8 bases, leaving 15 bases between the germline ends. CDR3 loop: CSARYPKTGEKLFF. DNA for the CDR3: TGCAGTGCTAGATACCCTAAAACTGGGGAAAAACTGTTTTTT.

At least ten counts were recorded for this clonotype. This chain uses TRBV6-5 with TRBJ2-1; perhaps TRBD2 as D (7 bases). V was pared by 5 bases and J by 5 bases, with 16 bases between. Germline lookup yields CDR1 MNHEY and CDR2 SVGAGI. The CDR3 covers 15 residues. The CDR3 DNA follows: TGTGCCAGCAGTGGGGCGGGGGCCGTTAACAATGAGCAGTTCTTC. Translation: CASSGAGAVNNEQFF.